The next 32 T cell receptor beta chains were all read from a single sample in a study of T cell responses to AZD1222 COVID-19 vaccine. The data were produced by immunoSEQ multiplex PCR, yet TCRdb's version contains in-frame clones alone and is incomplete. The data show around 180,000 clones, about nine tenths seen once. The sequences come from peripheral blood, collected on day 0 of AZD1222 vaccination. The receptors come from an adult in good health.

For the CDR3, the DNA is TGTGCCAGCAGCTTAGCGACGGCTAGCGGAACGCAGTTCTTC. Translation: CASSLATASGTQFF. This rearrangement joins TRBV7-2 to TRBJ2-1; TRBD2 agrees at 7 bases. The CDR3 consists of 14 residues. Looked up from germline, CDR1 is SGHTA and CDR2 is FQGNSA. After removal of 0 bases from V and 12 bases from J, the junction contained 8 bases not matched to a gene.

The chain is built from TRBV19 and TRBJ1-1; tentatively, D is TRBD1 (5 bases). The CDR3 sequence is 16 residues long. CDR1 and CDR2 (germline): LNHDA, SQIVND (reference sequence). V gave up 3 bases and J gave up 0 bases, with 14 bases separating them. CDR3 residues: CASSMNMGRMNTEAFF. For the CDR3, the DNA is TGTGCCAGTAGTATGAATATGGGACGGATGAACACTGAAGCTTTCTTT.

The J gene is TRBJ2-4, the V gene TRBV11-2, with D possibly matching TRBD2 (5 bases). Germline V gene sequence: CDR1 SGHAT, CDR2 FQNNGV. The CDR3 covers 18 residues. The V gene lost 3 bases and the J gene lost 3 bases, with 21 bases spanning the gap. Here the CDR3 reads CASSLDGKGRLVKNIQYF. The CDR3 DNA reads TGTGCCAGCAGCTTGGACGGGAAGGGTCGGCTCGTCAAAAACATTCAGTACTTC.

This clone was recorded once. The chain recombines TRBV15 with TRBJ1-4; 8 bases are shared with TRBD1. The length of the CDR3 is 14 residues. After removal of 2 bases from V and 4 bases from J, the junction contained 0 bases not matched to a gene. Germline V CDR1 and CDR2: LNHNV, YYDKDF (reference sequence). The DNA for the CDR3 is TGTGCCACCAGCAGAACAGGGGGTAATGAAAAACTGTTTTTT. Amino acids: CATSRTGGNEKLFF. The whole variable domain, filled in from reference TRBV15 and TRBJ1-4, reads DAMVIQNPRYQVTQFGKPVTLSCSQTLNHNVMYWYQQKSSQAPKLLFHYYDKDFNNEADTPDNFQSRRPNTSFCFLDIRSPGLGDTAMYLCATSRTGGNEKLFFGSGTQLSVL.

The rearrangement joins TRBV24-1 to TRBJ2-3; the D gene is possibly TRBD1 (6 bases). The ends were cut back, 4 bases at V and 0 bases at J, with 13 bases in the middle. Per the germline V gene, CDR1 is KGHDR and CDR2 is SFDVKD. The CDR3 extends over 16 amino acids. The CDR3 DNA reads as TGTGCCACCAGTGACCGACAGGATCCTAGCACAGATACGCAGTATTTT. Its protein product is CATSDRQDPSTDTQYF.

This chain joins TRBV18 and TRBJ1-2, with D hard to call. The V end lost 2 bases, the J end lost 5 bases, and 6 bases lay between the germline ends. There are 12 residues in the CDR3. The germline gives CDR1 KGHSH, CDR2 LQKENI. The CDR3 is CASSPMEYGYTF. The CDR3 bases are TGTGCCAGCTCACCAATGGAATATGGCTACACCTTC.

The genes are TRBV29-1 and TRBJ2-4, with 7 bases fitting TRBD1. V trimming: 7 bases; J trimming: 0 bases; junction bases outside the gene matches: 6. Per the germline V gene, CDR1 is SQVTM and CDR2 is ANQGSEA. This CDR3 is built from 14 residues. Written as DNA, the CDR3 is TGCAGCGCCTCTAGGGGGCTAGCCAAAAACATTCAGTACTTC. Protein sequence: CSASRGLAKNIQYF.

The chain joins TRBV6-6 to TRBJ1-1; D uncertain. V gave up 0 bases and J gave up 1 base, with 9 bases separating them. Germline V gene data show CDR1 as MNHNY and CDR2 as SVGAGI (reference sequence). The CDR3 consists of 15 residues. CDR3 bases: TGTGCCAGCAGTTACTCGACGCTGCCGAACACTGAAGCTTTCTTT. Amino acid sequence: CASSYSTLPNTEAFF.

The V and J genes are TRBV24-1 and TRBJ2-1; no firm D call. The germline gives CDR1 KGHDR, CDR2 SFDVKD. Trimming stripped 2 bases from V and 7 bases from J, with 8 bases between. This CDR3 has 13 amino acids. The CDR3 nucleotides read TGTGCCACCAGTGATTCACCTGCTAATGAGCAGTTCTTC. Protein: CATSDSPANEQFF.

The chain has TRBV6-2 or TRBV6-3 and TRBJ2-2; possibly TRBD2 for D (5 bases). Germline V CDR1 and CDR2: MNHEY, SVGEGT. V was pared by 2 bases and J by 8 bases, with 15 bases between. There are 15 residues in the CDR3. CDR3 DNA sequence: TGTGCCAGCAGTTACGAGCTAGCTGGAGTTGGGGAGCTGTTTTTT. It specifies CASSYELAGVGELFF.

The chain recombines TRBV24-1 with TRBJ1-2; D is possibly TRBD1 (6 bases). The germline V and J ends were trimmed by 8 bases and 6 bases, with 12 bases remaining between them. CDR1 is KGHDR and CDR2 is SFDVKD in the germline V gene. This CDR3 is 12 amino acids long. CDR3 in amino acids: CATTEGGNGYTF. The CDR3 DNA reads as TGTGCCACCACGGAGGGGGGGAATGGCTACACCTTC.

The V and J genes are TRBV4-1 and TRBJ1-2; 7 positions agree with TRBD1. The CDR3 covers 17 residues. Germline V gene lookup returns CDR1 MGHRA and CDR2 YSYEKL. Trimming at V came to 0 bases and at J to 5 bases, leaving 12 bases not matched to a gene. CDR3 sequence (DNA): TGCGCCAGCAGCCAAGAGGGACAGACACCCCTCCGTTATGGCTACACCTTC. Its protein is CASSQEGQTPLRYGYTF.

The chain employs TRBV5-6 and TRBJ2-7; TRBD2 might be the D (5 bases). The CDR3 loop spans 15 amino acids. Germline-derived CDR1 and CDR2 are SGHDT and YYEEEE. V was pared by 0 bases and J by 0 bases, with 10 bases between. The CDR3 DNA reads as TGTGCCAGCAGCTTGGGACTACAGAGCTCCTACGAGCAGTACTTC. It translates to CASSLGLQSSYEQYF.

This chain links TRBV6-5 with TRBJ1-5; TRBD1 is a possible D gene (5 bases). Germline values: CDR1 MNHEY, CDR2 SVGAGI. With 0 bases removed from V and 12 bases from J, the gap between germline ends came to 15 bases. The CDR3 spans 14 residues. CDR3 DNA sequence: TGTGCCAGCAGTTACTCCTTGGGGGACCTCCACCAGCATTTT. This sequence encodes CASSYSLGDLHQHF.

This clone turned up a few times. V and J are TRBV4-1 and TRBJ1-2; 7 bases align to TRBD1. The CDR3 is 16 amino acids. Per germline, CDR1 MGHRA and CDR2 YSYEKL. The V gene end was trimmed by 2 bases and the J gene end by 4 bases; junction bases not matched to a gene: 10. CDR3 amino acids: CASSQFPGQPGYGYTF. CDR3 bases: TGCGCCAGCAGCCAATTCCCGGGACAGCCGGGCTATGGCTACACCTTC.

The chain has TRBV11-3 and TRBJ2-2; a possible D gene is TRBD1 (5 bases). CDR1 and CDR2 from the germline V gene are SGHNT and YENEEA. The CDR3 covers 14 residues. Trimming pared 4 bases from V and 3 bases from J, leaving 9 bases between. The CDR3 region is CASSSTVYTGELFF. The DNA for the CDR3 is TGTGCCAGCAGCTCGACAGTTTACACCGGGGAGCTGTTTTTT.

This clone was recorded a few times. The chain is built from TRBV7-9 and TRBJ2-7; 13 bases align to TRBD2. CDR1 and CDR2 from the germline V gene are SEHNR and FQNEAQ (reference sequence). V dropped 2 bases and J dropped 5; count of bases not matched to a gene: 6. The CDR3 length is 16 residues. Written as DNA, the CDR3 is TGTGCCAGCAGCTTACGGACTAGCGGGAGTTCTAACGAGCAGTACTTC. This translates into CASSLRTSGSSNEQYF.

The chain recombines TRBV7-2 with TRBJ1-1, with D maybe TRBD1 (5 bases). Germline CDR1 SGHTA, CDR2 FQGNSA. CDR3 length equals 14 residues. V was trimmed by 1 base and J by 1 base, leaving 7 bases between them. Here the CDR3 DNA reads TGTGCCAGCAGCTTAGACAGGTCGAACACTGAAGCTTTCTTT. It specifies CASSLDRSNTEAFF.

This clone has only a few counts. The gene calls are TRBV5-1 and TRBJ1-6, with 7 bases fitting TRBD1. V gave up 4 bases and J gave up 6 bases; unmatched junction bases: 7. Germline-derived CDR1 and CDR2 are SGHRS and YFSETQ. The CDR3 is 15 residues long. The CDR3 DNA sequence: TGCGCCAGCAGCCCTGGACAGGAACCTAATTCACCCCTCCACTTT. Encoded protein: CASSPGQEPNSPLHF.

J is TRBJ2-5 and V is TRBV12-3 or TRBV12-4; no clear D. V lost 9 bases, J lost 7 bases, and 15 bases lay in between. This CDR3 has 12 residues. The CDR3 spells CASRPPSGTQYF. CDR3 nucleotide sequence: TGTGCCAGTCGCCCTCCGTCCGGGACCCAGTACTTC.

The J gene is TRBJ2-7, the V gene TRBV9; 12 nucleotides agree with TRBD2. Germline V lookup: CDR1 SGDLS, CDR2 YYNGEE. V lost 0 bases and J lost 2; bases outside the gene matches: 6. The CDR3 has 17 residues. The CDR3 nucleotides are TGTGCCAGCAGCGTAGGTCTCCTAGCGGGAGGGGCCTACGAGCAGTACTTC. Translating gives CASSVGLLAGGAYEQYF.

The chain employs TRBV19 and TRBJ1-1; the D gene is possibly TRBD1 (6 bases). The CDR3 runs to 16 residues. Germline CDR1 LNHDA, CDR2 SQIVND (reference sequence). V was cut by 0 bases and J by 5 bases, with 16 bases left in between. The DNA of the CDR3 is TGTGCCAGTAGTATAGACCCCACAGGGATAGGGACTGAAGCTTTCTTT. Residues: CASSIDPTGIGTEAFF.

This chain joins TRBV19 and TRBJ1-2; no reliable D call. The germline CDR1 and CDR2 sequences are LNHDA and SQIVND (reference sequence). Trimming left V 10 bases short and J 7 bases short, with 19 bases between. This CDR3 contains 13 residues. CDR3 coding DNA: TGTGCCACCCCTGCGGACGGAAGGAGTGGCTACACCTTC. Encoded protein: CATPADGRSGYTF. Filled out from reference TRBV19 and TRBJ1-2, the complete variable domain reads DGGITQSPKYLFRKEGQNVTLSCEQNLNHDAMYWYRQDPGQGLRLIYYSQIVNDFQKGDIAEGYSVSREKKESFPLTVTSAQKNPTAFYLCATPADGRSGYTFGSGTRLTVV.

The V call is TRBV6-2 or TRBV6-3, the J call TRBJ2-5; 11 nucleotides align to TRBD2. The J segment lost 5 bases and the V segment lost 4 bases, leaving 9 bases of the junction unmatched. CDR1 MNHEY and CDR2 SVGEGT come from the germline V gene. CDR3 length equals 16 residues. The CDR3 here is CASSLYSGRGLETQYF. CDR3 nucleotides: TGTGCCAGCAGTTTATATAGCGGGAGGGGCCTGGAGACCCAGTACTTC.

The CDR3 loop is CASRIEGPNSYEQYF. CDR3 nucleotide sequence: TGTGCCAGCAGGATAGAGGGACCCAACTCCTACGAGCAGTACTTC. The gene calls are TRBV6-5 and TRBJ2-7; D possibly uses TRBD1 or TRBD2 (5 bases each). V was shortened by 6 bases and J by 0 bases, with 15 bases between the two germline ends. Germline V CDR1 and CDR2: MNHEY, SVGAGI. This CDR3 has 15 amino acids.

This chain's CDR3 is CATSRFLGGTNLVDTQYF. The DNA for the CDR3 is TGTGCCACCAGCAGATTTCTTGGGGGGACTAATTTGGTTGATACGCAGTATTTT. The V and J genes are TRBV15 and TRBJ2-3, with 7 bases that match TRBD2. The CDR3 loop spans 18 amino acids. Germline V gene lookup returns CDR1 LNHNV and CDR2 YYDKDF (reference sequence). The ends lost 2 bases at V and 6 bases at J; junction bases unmatched: 17.

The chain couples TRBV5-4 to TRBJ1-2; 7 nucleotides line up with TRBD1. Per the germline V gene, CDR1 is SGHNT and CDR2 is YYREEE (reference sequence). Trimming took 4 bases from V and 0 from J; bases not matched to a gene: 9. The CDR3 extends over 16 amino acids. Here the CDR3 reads CASSLRTGTANYGYTF. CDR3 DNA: TGTGCCAGCAGCCTCCGTACCGGGACAGCTAACTATGGCTACACCTTC.

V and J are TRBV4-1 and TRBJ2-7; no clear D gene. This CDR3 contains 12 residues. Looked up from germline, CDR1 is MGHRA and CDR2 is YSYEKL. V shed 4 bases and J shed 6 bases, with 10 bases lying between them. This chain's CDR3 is CASSPSGIEQYF. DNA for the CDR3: TGCGCCAGCAGCCCCTCTGGCATCGAGCAGTACTTC.

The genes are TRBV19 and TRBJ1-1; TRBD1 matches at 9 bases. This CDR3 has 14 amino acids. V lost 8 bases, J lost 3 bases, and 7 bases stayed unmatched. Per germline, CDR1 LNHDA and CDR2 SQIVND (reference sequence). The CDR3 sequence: CASDRTGGYTEAFF. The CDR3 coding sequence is TGTGCCAGTGATAGAACAGGGGGCTACACTGAAGCTTTCTTT.

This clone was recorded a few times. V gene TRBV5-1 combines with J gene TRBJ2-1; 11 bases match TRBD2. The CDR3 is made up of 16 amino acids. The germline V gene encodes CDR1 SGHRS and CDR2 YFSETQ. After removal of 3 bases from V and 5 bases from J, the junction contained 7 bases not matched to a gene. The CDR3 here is CASSSGTSGGNNEQFF. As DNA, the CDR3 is TGCGCCAGCAGCTCTGGAACTAGCGGGGGTAACAATGAGCAGTTCTTC. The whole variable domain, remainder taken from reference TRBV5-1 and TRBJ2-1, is KAGVTQTPRYLIKTRGQQVTLSCSPISGHRSVSWYQQTPGQGLQFLFEYFSETQRNKGNFPGRFSGRQFSNSRSEMNVSTLELGDSALYLCASSSGTSGGNNEQFFGPGTRLTVL.

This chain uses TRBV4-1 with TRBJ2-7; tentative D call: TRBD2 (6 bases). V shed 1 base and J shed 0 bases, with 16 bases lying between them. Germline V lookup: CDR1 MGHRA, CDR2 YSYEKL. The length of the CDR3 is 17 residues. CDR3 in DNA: TGCGCCAGCAGCCAAGTTCTAGTTCCAGCGGGCTCCTACGAGCAGTACTTC. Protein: CASSQVLVPAGSYEQYF.

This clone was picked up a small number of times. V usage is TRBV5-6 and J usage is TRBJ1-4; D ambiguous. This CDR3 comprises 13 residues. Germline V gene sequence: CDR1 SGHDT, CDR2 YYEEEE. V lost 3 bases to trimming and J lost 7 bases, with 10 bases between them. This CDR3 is CASSSVGVEKLFF. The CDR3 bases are TGTGCCAGCAGCTCCGTTGGGGTTGAAAAACTGTTTTTT.